This T cell receptor (beta chain) originates from a study of blood T cell repertoires in COVID-19. Study context: There were acute and convalescent COVID-19 samples, and they came from the United States, Italy and Spain. PBMCs, B-cell-depleted T cells, or T cells provided the cDNA or gDNA that made up the material.

This clone was seen a handful of times. The V end lost 5 bases, the J end lost 9 bases, and 11 bases lay between the germline ends. This CDR3 comprises 12 residues. Per germline, CDR1 MNHEY and CDR2 SVGEGT. Methods used by the authors: Reference gene primer amplification gave nucleated cell count estimates. Profiling relied on immunoSEQ multiplex PCR, and the TCRdb table lists in-frame clones only, not all of them. V and J calls and clone size follow that table, whereas D and trimming were derived from the DNA. The data show approximately 220,000 clones, less than 90% seen once. The TCR originated in a woman between 45 and 60 years old with acute or convalescent COVID-19. Sequenced: peripheral blood. This chain links TRBV6-2 or TRBV6-3 with TRBJ1-5; the D gene is possibly TRBD1 (6 bases). CDR3 in DNA: TGTGCCAGCAGTACGGTACAGGGGCCCCAGCATTTT. Its protein product is CASSTVQGPQHF.